This passage covers 19 T cell receptor beta chains from one sample sequenced in a study of OX40 agonist ivuxolimab in advanced cancers. Data came from immunoSEQ multiplex PCR; TCRdb stores just in-frame clones and leaves some out. The sample holds over 30,000 clones, over 60% seen once. This specimen was CD4+ or CD8+ T cells sorted from blood, taken in a trial of the OX40 agonist ivuxolimab. The receptors shown here come from an adult with an advanced solid tumor such as melanoma, head and neck, liver or kidney cancer.

V and J are TRBV5-1 and TRBJ1-3; D is undetermined. The CDR3 is 14 residues long. CDR1 SGHRS and CDR2 YFSETQ come from the germline V gene. Trimming pared 1 base from V and 1 base from J, leaving 6 bases between. The CDR3, as DNA: TGCGCCAGCAGCTTGACGGGGTCTGGAAACACCATATATTTT. Its protein product is CASSLTGSGNTIYF.

This rearrangement joins TRBV30 to TRBJ1-1; tentatively, D is TRBD1 (6 bases). The CDR3 sequence is 13 residues long. Germline V gene data show CDR1 as GTSNPN and CDR2 as SVGIG (reference sequence). Deletions cut 4 bases from V and 1 base from J, with 10 bases between. The DNA of the CDR3 is TGTGCCTGGACCAAGGGGGGGAACACTGAAGCTTTCTTT. Translation: CAWTKGGNTEAFF.

CDR3 nucleotide sequence: TGTGCCAGCACCAAAGGGAGACCTGAAGCTTTCTTT. The encoded protein is CASTKGRPEAFF. This sequence joins TRBV6-6 and TRBJ1-1; no reliable D call. The germline V and J ends were trimmed by 7 bases and 6 bases, with 12 bases remaining between them. The CDR3 covers 12 residues. Germline-derived CDR1 and CDR2 are MNHNY and SVGAGI (reference sequence).

This clone was seen more than once but under ten times. The genes are TRBV6-1 and TRBJ1-2; 12 nucleotides align to TRBD1. This CDR3 has 15 amino acids. The V and J ends lost 2 bases and 4 bases, in that order; junction bases with no gene match: 2. The V gene's germline CDR1 is MNHNS and CDR2 SASEGT. As DNA, the CDR3 is TGTGCCAGCAGTGAATGGGACAGGGGGCCCTATGGCTACACCTTC. This gives the protein CASSEWDRGPYGYTF.

The chain links TRBV15 to TRBJ2-1; D may be TRBD1 (6 bases). V gave up 3 bases and J gave up 1 base, with 13 bases separating them. Germline CDR1 reads LNHNV; CDR2 reads YYDKDF (reference sequence). This CDR3 comprises 16 residues. The CDR3 bases are TGTGCCACCAGCAGTCCCAACGACAGGTCCTACAATGAGCAGTTCTTC. Protein sequence: CATSSPNDRSYNEQFF.

The chain couples TRBV6-1 to TRBJ2-3; TRBD1 matches 7 bases. V lost 7 bases to trimming and J lost 3 bases; unmatched junction nucleotides: 10. Germline lookup yields CDR1 MNHNS and CDR2 SASEGT. This CDR3 region has 15 residues. CDR3 in DNA: TGTGCCAGCAATCTTGGGACAGCTGGAACAGATACGCAGTATTTT. Its translation is CASNLGTAGTDTQYF.

V is TRBV5-6 and J is TRBJ1-4, with D unclear. V was trimmed by 6 bases and J by 5 bases, leaving 11 bases between them. CDR3 size: 13 residues. The germline gives CDR1 SGHDT, CDR2 YYEEEE. This CDR3 is CASTARGNEKLFF. CDR3 nucleotides: TGTGCCAGCACGGCACGGGGAAATGAAAAACTGTTTTTT.

The rearrangement uses TRBV9 and TRBJ1-2, with 11 bases fitting TRBD1. This CDR3 is built from 18 residues. The V gene's germline CDR1 is SGDLS and CDR2 YYNGEE. V lost 0 bases, J lost 4 bases, and 11 bases stayed unmatched. The DNA for the CDR3 is TGTGCCAGCAGCGTAGTACCAGGACAGGGGGCGCGGGGCTATGGCTACACCTTC. It yields the protein CASSVVPGQGARGYGYTF.

The rearrangement links TRBV12-5 to TRBJ1-1; D ambiguous. The V gene's germline CDR1 is LGHNT and CDR2 FRNRAP. This CDR3 has 13 residues. Trimming took 2 bases from V and 3 from J, leaving 7 bases between them. In DNA, the CDR3 is TGTGCTAGTGGTTTGAACAGAGACACTGAAGCTTTCTTT. Protein product: CASGLNRDTEAFF.

The chain recombines TRBV19 with TRBJ1-2; no clear D. The ends were cut back, 1 base at V and 7 bases at J, with 16 bases in the middle. This CDR3 contains 15 residues. Germline V gene lookup returns CDR1 LNHDA and CDR2 SQIVND (reference sequence). CDR3 protein: CASSIGGSKILGYTF. The CDR3 DNA reads TGTGCCAGTAGTATAGGCGGGTCCAAGATACTTGGCTACACCTTC.

This chain uses TRBV27 with TRBJ1-1; 9 bases line up with TRBD1. Trimming cost V 2 bases and J 0 bases; bases outside gene matches: 1. Germline V gene data show CDR1 as MNHEY and CDR2 as SMNVEV (reference sequence). The length of the CDR3 is 15 residues. CDR3 DNA: TGTGCCAGCAGTTTAGGGACAGGGTTGAACACTGAAGCTTTCTTT. It encodes CASSLGTGLNTEAFF.

This clone was seen only once. The chain combines TRBV19 with TRBJ1-1; no definite D call. The CDR3 spans 15 residues. V was trimmed by 4 bases and J by 0 bases, leaving 12 bases between them. Germline V gene sequence: CDR1 LNHDA, CDR2 SQIVND (reference sequence). The CDR3 nucleotides read TGTGCCAGTAGTAAGGGTCGCAGGCTGAACACTGAAGCTTTCTTT. It translates to CASSKGRRLNTEAFF.

In DNA, the CDR3 is TGCGCCAGCAGCTCGAGCGGGGGGTCCTACAATGAGCAGTTCTTC. Protein product: CASSSSGGSYNEQFF. The gene calls are TRBV5-1 and TRBJ2-1; 9 bases agree with TRBD2. CDR1 is SGHRS and CDR2 is YFSETQ in the germline V gene. V gave up 3 bases and J gave up 1 base; unmatched junction bases: 2. The CDR3 has 15 residues.

The chain links TRBV7-9 to TRBJ1-4; TRBD1 might be the D (6 bases). Germline V gene lookup returns CDR1 SEHNR and CDR2 FQNEAQ (reference sequence). The CDR3 is 17 amino acids. Trimming stripped 1 base from V and 0 bases from J, with 12 bases between. The DNA for the CDR3 is TGTGCCAGCAGCTTAGGTCGGGACATCGCAACTAATGAAAAACTGTTTTTT. Translating gives CASSLGRDIATNEKLFF. The complete variable domain, with remaining parts taken from reference TRBV7-9 and TRBJ1-4, reads DTGVSQNPRHKITKRGQNVTFRCDPISEHNRLYWYRQTLGQGPEFLTYFQNEAQLEKSRLLSDRFSAERPKGSFSTLEIQRTEQGDSAMYLCASSLGRDIATNEKLFFGSGTQLSVL.

This clone was counted only a few times. CDR3 loop: CASSSDRGYYEQYF. CDR3 DNA sequence: TGTGCCAGCAGTTCAGACAGGGGGTATTACGAGCAGTACTTC. The chain uses TRBV6-5 and TRBJ2-7, with 9 bases that match TRBD1. V trimming: 4 bases; J trimming: 4 bases; junction bases outside the gene matches: 5. The CDR3 runs 14 residues. Germline lookup yields CDR1 MNHEY and CDR2 SVGAGI.

The J gene is TRBJ1-1, the V gene TRBV6-5; tentatively, D is TRBD1 (5 bases). Trimming left V 0 bases short and J 10 bases short, with 9 bases between. The CDR3 covers 12 residues. CDR1 MNHEY and CDR2 SVGAGI come from the germline V gene. The CDR3: CASSYSQGVAFF. The CDR3 region has the DNA TGTGCCAGCAGTTACTCGCAGGGCGTAGCTTTCTTT.

The rearrangement joins TRBV27 to TRBJ1-2; tentatively, D is TRBD1 (5 bases). V was pared by 2 bases and J by 0 bases, with 10 bases between. This CDR3 is 15 amino acids long. Looked up from germline, CDR1 is MNHEY and CDR2 is SMNVEV (reference sequence). The CDR3 region has the DNA TGTGCCAGCAGTTTAAAGCCAGGGACTAACTATGGCTACACCTTC. This encodes CASSLKPGTNYGYTF.

The rearrangement joins TRBV30 to TRBJ1-6, with unresolved D. The CDR3 runs 15 residues. V was clipped by 4 bases and J by 0 bases, with 10 bases between them. Germline loops: CDR1 GTSNPN, CDR2 SVGIG (reference sequence). The CDR3 loop is CAWKGRSSYNSPLHF. The DNA for the CDR3 is TGTGCCTGGAAAGGACGGAGCTCCTATAATTCACCCCTCCACTTT.

The chain carries TRBV15 and TRBJ1-1, with no clear D. The CDR3 is 13 residues long. Per germline, CDR1 LNHNV and CDR2 YYDKDF (reference sequence). V dropped 0 bases and J dropped 4 bases, with 6 bases sitting between them. CDR3 in amino acids: CATSRDWVTEAFF. The CDR3 nucleotides read TGTGCCACCAGCAGAGATTGGGTCACTGAAGCTTTCTTT. The full variable domain, with the rest looked up from reference TRBV15 and TRBJ1-1, is DAMVIQNPRYQVTQFGKPVTLSCSQTLNHNVMYWYQQKSSQAPKLLFHYYDKDFNNEADTPDNFQSRRPNTSFCFLDIRSPGLGDTAMYLCATSRDWVTEAFFGQGTRLTVV.